These 26 T cell receptor beta chains were sequenced from one sample in a study of T cells in localized non-small cell lung cancer. Clones were sequenced by immunoSEQ multiplex PCR, and TCRdb holds only the in-frame ones, with some missing. This table has 70,000 to 95,000 clones, roughly 91% appearing once. The sample was PBMCs, taken before any cancer treatment. The receptors derive from a woman between 35 and 70 years old with stage II squamous cell lung carcinoma.

The chain has TRBV7-8 and TRBJ2-3; TRBD1 matches at 7 bases. This CDR3 region has 16 residues. Germline V lookup: CDR1 SGHVS, CDR2 FQNEAQ. The V gene end was trimmed by 5 bases and the J gene end by 1 base; junction bases not matched to a gene: 9. The CDR3 bases are TGTGCCAGCAGCCACGACAGACAGGGAGGCACAGATACGCAGTATTTT. Encoded protein: CASSHDRQGGTDTQYF.

This clone was counted between two and nine times. The CDR3 coding sequence is TGTGCCAGCAGCTTACGAGAAATCGAAGCTTTCTTT. It codes for CASSLREIEAFF. This chain connects TRBV7-9 to TRBJ1-1; no reliable D call. Germline V lookup: CDR1 SEHNR, CDR2 FQNEAQ (reference sequence). The CDR3 extends over 12 amino acids. Deletions cut 2 bases from V and 8 bases from J, with 9 bases between.

This clone was seen a handful of times. V and J are TRBV5-1 and TRBJ1-1; TRBD1 matches at 9 bases. Germline values: CDR1 SGHRS, CDR2 YFSETQ. The trim removed 5 bases at V and 4 bases at J, leaving 9 bases unmatched. The CDR3 has 15 amino acids. The CDR3 here is CASRQDRGSGTEAFF. CDR3 nucleotide sequence: TGCGCCAGCAGACAAGACAGGGGGTCGGGCACTGAAGCTTTCTTT.

This chain joins TRBV6-5 and TRBJ2-7; D not certain. The V gene's germline CDR1 is MNHEY and CDR2 SVGAGI. CDR3 length equals 11 residues. The ends were cut back, 4 bases at V and 7 bases at J, with 8 bases in the middle. The CDR3 bases are TGTGCCAGCAGTTCCCCAAAAGAGCAGTACTTC. Its protein product is CASSSPKEQYF.

This rearrangement joins TRBV7-8 to TRBJ1-6; tentatively, D is TRBD1 (5 bases). CDR3 length: 15 residues. Germline V CDR1 and CDR2: SGHVS, FQNEAQ. V lost 7 bases to trimming and J lost 6 bases, with 16 bases between them. The DNA for the CDR3 is TGTGCCAGCACCGTAAAGGGGCAGGGTAATTCACCCCTCCACTTT. Translation gives CASTVKGQGNSPLHF.

The chain recombines TRBV11-2 with TRBJ1-2, with TRBD1 as a possible D gene (6 bases). V lost 4 bases and J 7 bases, leaving 28 bases between the germline ends. Germline values: CDR1 SGHAT, CDR2 FQNNGV. The CDR3 has 18 amino acids. The CDR3: CASSSPGQKGHSRRGYTF. CDR3 nucleotides: TGTGCCAGCAGCTCCCCGGGCCAGAAGGGACACTCCCGGCGTGGCTACACCTTC.

The chain joins TRBV29-1 to TRBJ2-5; 7 bases line up with TRBD2. Looked up from germline, CDR1 is SQVTM and CDR2 is ANQGSEA. J was trimmed by 5 bases and V by 4 bases; bases with no gene match: 1. CDR3 size: 11 residues. The CDR3 bases are TGCAGCGTTGGGGAGGGGGAGACCCAGTACTTC. This translates into CSVGEGETQYF.

The chain links TRBV7-6 to TRBJ2-1; the D gene is possibly TRBD2 (6 bases). This CDR3 comprises 17 residues. Germline V CDR1 and CDR2: SGHVS, FNYEAQ. V lost 0 bases, J lost 1 base, and 13 bases lay in between. The CDR3 spells CASSLASGEFSYNEQFF. The CDR3 region has the DNA TGTGCCAGCAGCTTAGCGTCGGGGGAGTTTTCCTACAATGAGCAGTTCTTC.

The table lists this clone with a count of one. The chain is built from TRBV7-6 and TRBJ2-1; 8 bases are a match to TRBD2. The CDR3 contains 15 residues. Per the germline V gene, CDR1 is SGHVS and CDR2 is FNYEAQ. V lost 3 bases, J lost 9 bases, and 10 bases stayed unmatched. The CDR3 loop reads CASSFGGLAGGEQFF. The CDR3 DNA is TGTGCCAGCAGCTTTGGCGGACTAGCCGGGGGTGAGCAGTTCTTC.

J is TRBJ2-1 and V is TRBV28; 10 bases are shared with TRBD1. The CDR3 is 16 residues long. With 4 bases clipped from V and 8 bases from J, the junction kept 11 bases outside the gene matches. CDR1 is MDHEN and CDR2 is SYDVKM in the germline V gene. The CDR3 DNA follows: TGTGCCAGCAGTTCAATGGGACAGGGGCGAACCTATGAGCAGTTCTTC. This translates into CASSSMGQGRTYEQFF.

The rearrangement links TRBV5-1 to TRBJ1-1, with 10 bases identical to TRBD1. This CDR3 region has 16 residues. V lost 4 bases, J lost 1 base, and 7 bases stayed unmatched. Germline V gene data show CDR1 as SGHRS and CDR2 as YFSETQ. CDR3 sequence: CASSGTGVGRNTEAFF. The CDR3, as DNA: TGCGCCAGCAGCGGGACAGGGGTTGGTAGGAACACTGAAGCTTTCTTT.

This rearrangement joins TRBV6-5 to TRBJ1-2, with TRBD1 identical over 7 bases. This CDR3 has 13 residues. V trimming: 5 bases; J trimming: 6 bases; junction bases outside the gene matches: 6. Germline V gene lookup returns CDR1 MNHEY and CDR2 SVGAGI. The CDR3 sequence is CASSLGQLDGYTF. As DNA, the CDR3 is TGTGCCAGCAGTCTGGGACAGCTGGATGGCTACACCTTC.

Only one count was recorded for this clone. Written as DNA, the CDR3 is TGTGCCAGCAGCACTTCTCGGACTAGCGGGAGGGCCCAAAGGGGGGAGACCCAGTACTTC. Translated: CASSTSRTSGRAQRGETQYF. V usage is TRBV7-8 and J usage is TRBJ2-5; 15 bases are a match to TRBD2. The CDR3 has 20 residues. Germline CDR1 SGHVS, CDR2 FQNEAQ. Trimming removed 5 bases from V and 5 bases from J; junction bases left unmatched: 18.

The genes are TRBV6-1 and TRBJ2-5; D might be TRBD1 (6 bases). CDR3 length equals 13 residues. The germline V gene encodes CDR1 MNHNS and CDR2 SASEGT. Trimming left V 7 bases short and J 3 bases short, with 12 bases between. The CDR3 DNA is TGTGCCAGCACTTCCAGGGGCAAAGAGACCCAGTACTTC. Amino acids: CASTSRGKETQYF.

This clone was counted once. The V call is TRBV6-1, the J call TRBJ2-1; 8 nucleotides align to TRBD1. The trim removed 6 bases at V and 12 bases at J, leaving 10 bases unmatched. Per germline, CDR1 MNHNS and CDR2 SASEGT. The CDR3 length is 13 residues. The CDR3 sequence is CASSHGQGMVQFF. Written as DNA, the CDR3 is TGTGCCAGCAGCCACGGACAGGGAATGGTGCAGTTCTTC.

This chain links TRBV27 with TRBJ1-2; possible D gene TRBD1, 5 bases. Trimming cost V 5 bases and J 0 bases, with 19 bases left between them. Germline-derived CDR1 and CDR2 are MNHEY and SMNVEV (reference sequence). This CDR3 has 17 residues. The CDR3 reads CASSVTVLRGANYGYTF. DNA of the CDR3: TGTGCCAGCAGTGTGACGGTGTTGCGAGGGGCTAACTATGGCTACACCTTC.

The chain couples TRBV9 to TRBJ2-1; D is possibly TRBD1 or TRBD2 (5 bases each). CDR1 is SGDLS, CDR2 YYNGEE, per germline. The CDR3 spans 13 residues. The V gene lost 4 bases and the J gene lost 6 bases, with 11 bases spanning the gap. The CDR3 region is CASSLRDRNEQFF. The CDR3 bases are TGTGCCAGCAGCCTCAGGGACCGCAATGAGCAGTTCTTC.

The V call is TRBV5-6, the J call TRBJ2-7; TRBD1 aligns across 7 bases. The CDR3 is 15 amino acids. CDR1 is SGHDT, CDR2 YYEEEE, per germline. J gave up 2 bases and V 5 bases, and 10 bases lay outside the gene matches. The CDR3 is CASSYLRGQTYEQYF. CDR3 coding DNA: TGTGCCAGCAGTTATCTCCGGGGACAGACCTACGAGCAGTACTTC.

The rearrangement links TRBV27 to TRBJ1-1, with D perhaps TRBD1 (6 bases). Per the germline V gene, CDR1 is MNHEY and CDR2 is SMNVEV (reference sequence). Trimming took off 6 bases at V and 0 bases at J, with 8 bases between the two ends. This CDR3 spans 13 amino acids. Written as DNA, the CDR3 is TGTGCCAGCAGAGGGGGAATGAACACTGAAGCTTTCTTT. Translated, it gives CASRGGMNTEAFF.

V and J are TRBV10-1 and TRBJ1-1, with no clear D. Germline loops: CDR1 WNHNN, CDR2 SYGVQD (reference sequence). The CDR3 has 14 amino acids. Trimming took 5 bases from V and 0 from J, leaving 10 bases between them. The CDR3 DNA follows: TGCGCCAGCAGTCGGTCCTCCCTGAACACTGAAGCTTTCTTT. Encoded protein: CASSRSSLNTEAFF.

The J gene is TRBJ1-1, the V gene TRBV6-1, with TRBD1 as a possible D gene (5 bases). Between the trimmed V and J ends, which lost 7 bases and 1 base, there was a span of 7 bases. Germline assignment: CDR1 MNHNS and CDR2 SASEGT. The CDR3 contains 12 residues. CDR3 in amino acids: CASTGPNTEAFF. CDR3 DNA: TGTGCCAGCACAGGGCCGAACACTGAAGCTTTCTTT.

CDR3 bases: TGTGCCAGCAGCGTAGAGGAGGACATTTTATGGGCTGAAGCTTTCTTT. Translated, it gives CASSVEEDILWAEAFF. The gene calls are TRBV9 and TRBJ1-1, with D perhaps TRBD1 (5 bases). V was cut by 0 bases and J by 6 bases, with 18 bases left in between. Germline CDR1 SGDLS, CDR2 YYNGEE. The CDR3 totals 16 residues.

The rearrangement uses TRBV6-5 and TRBJ2-5; 11 bases match TRBD1. The germline V gene has CDR1 MNHEY and CDR2 SVGAGI. With V trimmed by 5 bases and J by 1 base, 0 bases remained unmatched. The CDR3 runs 14 residues. CDR3 in DNA: TGTGCCAGCAGTGGACAGGGGGCCCAAGAGACCCAGTACTTC. The encoded protein is CASSGQGAQETQYF.

The chain joins TRBV30 to TRBJ2-1; D call uncertain. This CDR3 is built from 13 residues. The germline gives CDR1 GTSNPN, CDR2 SVGIG (reference sequence). Trimming cost V 4 bases and J 4 bases, with 11 bases left between them. CDR3 loop: CAWKVRRYNEQFF. DNA for the CDR3: TGTGCCTGGAAGGTTCGCCGGTACAATGAGCAGTTCTTC.

A single count supports this clone. The gene calls are TRBV6-5 and TRBJ2-3; 7 nucleotides line up with TRBD2. The germline gives CDR1 MNHEY, CDR2 SVGAGI. CDR3 length equals 15 residues. The V segment lost 7 bases and the J segment 3 bases; nucleotides outside the gene matches: 10. For the CDR3, the DNA is TGTGCCAGCAAAAGAGGGCGGGGGTTGACAGATACGCAGTATTTT. Translated: CASKRGRGLTDTQYF.

This chain connects TRBV6-1 to TRBJ1-2; weak D call: TRBD1 (6 bases). The CDR3 spans 18 residues. V lost 2 bases and J 8 bases, leaving 27 bases between the germline ends. CDR1 is MNHNS, CDR2 SASEGT, per germline. The CDR3 bases are TGTGCCAGCAGTGAAACAAATCTACCGTCCGGGAGGGGGTCCGGCTACACCTTC. It specifies CASSETNLPSGRGSGYTF.